The TCR beta chain under discussion was sequenced for a study of tumor-infiltrating lymphocytes in primary liver carcinoma. Study-level information: Ages ranged from 30 to 69, with HCC or mixed HCC-cholangiocarcinoma.

The researchers produced TCR beta cDNA from 400 to 650 ng total RNA with a constant-region primer. Three nested multiplex PCR rounds, a slightly modified ARM-PCR method, built the TCR beta libraries. The first two PCR rounds used TRBV1-TRBV30 forward primers with a C-beta reverse primer, about 10 cycles each. Using its own MiXCR run on the multiplex PCR reads, TCRdb lists one record per CDR3 protein. The sample records fewer than 200,000 distinct CDR3 sequences, around four fifths being singletons. The CDR3 is made up of 16 amino acids. CDR1 is SGHTS, CDR2 YDEGEE, per germline. With respect to this clonotype: Its target is not known. Germline is not matched at one junction end, which may reflect a read error.

Unsorted bulk tissue (roughly 17-34 mg) underwent RNA and DNA co-extraction. Researchers took samples from five separate regions of each tumor. Study-wide points: Tumors and blood were compared for top-250-clone fraction, and tumors had the significantly higher value (p = 0.039). Only about 7.5-24% of top clones appeared in all five tumor regions.

The sample taken for sequencing was tumor tissue from primary liver carcinoma. The rearrangement joins TRBV5-8 to TRBJ2-5, with TRBD2 identical over 9 bases. The TCR was taken from a man aged 40-49 years with primary liver carcinoma and hepatitis B virus infection. For the CDR3, the DNA is TGTGCCAGCAGCAGTGGCGATAGCGGGAGTGGAGAGATCCAGTACTTC. It yields the protein CASSSGDSGSGEIQYF.